This T cell receptor beta chain was identified during a study of glioma-infiltrating T cells. The study, taken as a whole, reports: Patients with low tissue-blood divergence carried a signature set of shared blood CDR3 motifs. Non-neoplastic patients had below-expected tissue-blood divergence, while all gliomas exceeded expectation.

This clonotype was detected many times. The target antigen is unknown. The iRepertoire nested amplicon-rescue multiplex PCR amplified TCR alpha and beta CDR3s from RNA. TCRdb used MiXCR to reprocess the multiplex PCR reads, holding one entry per CDR3 protein. The sample lists about 380,000 distinct CDR3 sequences; 41% were seen once. This TCR was recovered from a human donor with low-grade glioma or glioblastoma, undergoing nonglioma brain surgery, or in good health (not recorded which). Sequencing used glioma tissue, nonneoplastic brain tissue, or PBMCs (not recorded which).

CDR3 region: CASSSRRETDLQPQHF. The CDR3, as DNA: TGTGCCAGCAGTTCCCGTAGAGAAACGGACCTTCAGCCCCAGCATTTT. The rearrangement joins TRBV28 to TRBJ1-5; D is ambiguous. In germline, CDR1 is MDHEN, CDR2 SYDVKM. The CDR3 extends over 16 amino acids. Deletions cut 4 bases from V and 6 bases from J, with 19 bases between. The variable domain in full, with the rest retrieved from reference TRBV28 and TRBJ1-5, is DVKVTQSSRYLVKRTGEKVFLECVQDMDHENMFWYRQDPGLGLRLIYFSYDVKMKEKGDIPEGYSVSREKKERFSLILESASTNQTSMYLCASSSRRETDLQPQHFGDGTRLSIL.